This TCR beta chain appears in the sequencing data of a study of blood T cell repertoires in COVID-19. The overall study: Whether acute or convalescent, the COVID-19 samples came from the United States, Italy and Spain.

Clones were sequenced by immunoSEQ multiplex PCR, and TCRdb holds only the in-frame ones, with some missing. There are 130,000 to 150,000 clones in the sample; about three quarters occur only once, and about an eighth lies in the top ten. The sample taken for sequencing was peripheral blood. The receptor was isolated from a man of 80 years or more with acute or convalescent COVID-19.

The CDR3 region is CASSITGTPGRQPQHF. The DNA for the CDR3 is TGTGCCAGCAGCATCACCGGGACACCTGGACGTCAGCCCCAGCATTTT. The rearrangement joins TRBV7-2 to TRBJ1-5; TRBD1 is a possible D gene (6 bases). Trimming cost V 5 bases and J 6 bases, with 20 bases left between them. Germline CDR1 and CDR2: SGHTA and FQGNSA. This CDR3 spans 16 amino acids. Full variable domain (missing parts from reference TRBV7-2 and TRBJ1-5): GAGVSQSPSNKVTEKGKDVELRCDPISGHTALYWYRQSLGQGLEFLIYFQGNSAPDKSGLPSDRFSAERTGGSVSTLTIQRTQQEDSAVYLCASSITGTPGRQPQHFGDGTRLSIL.